This is a list of T cell receptor beta chains from one sample in a study of Graves' ophthalmopathy and Graves' hyperthyroidism. One entry per CDR3 protein results from TCRdb running MiXCR on the multiplex PCR reads. The repertoire has a few hundred thousand distinct CDR3 sequences, about a fifth of them found once; the top ten carry 35% to 55%. The material sequenced was peripheral blood. Receptor source: a woman aged 50 to 60 with Graves' ophthalmopathy. Each CDR3 is given with its conserved first and last residue. The D gene is left open where the match is weak. The size of a clone is reported for some rows only, either as once, few or many, or as a class for expanded clones.

J gene	clone size	V gene	D gene	CDR3 protein	CDR3 DNA
TRBJ2-7	NA	TRBV20-1	TRBD2	CSATPAGEGLYEQYF	TGCAGTGCTACTCCAGCGGGAGAGGGGTTGTACGAGCAGTACTTC
TRBJ1-3	NA	TRBV19	TRBD1	CASSPPGQRNTIYF	TGTGCCAGTAGCCCTCCGGGACAGAGAAACACCATATATTTT
TRBJ1-1	many	TRBV5-1	NA	CASSPHDGMNTEAFF	TGCGCCAGCAGCCCCCATGACGGCATGAACACTGAAGCTTTCTTT
TRBJ2-7	many	TRBV19	NA	CASSTGPGDEQYF	TGTGCCAGTAGTACCGGACCCGGGGACGAGCAGTACTTC
TRBJ1-1	many	TRBV7-6	NA	CASTLRDVNTEAFF	TGTGCCAGCACCCTCCGGGACGTGAACACTGAAGCTTTCTTT
TRBJ1-5	large	TRBV24-1	TRBD1	CATSDPGTGHQPQHF	TGTGCCACCAGTGACCCCGGGACAGGGCATCAGCCCCAGCATTTT
TRBJ2-2	many	TRBV29-1	TRBD1	CSTGGEGTGELFF	TGCAGTACAGGGGGCGAGGGCACCGGGGAGCTGTTTTTT
TRBJ2-7	many	TRBV20-1	NA	CSARSPNSYEQYF	TGCAGTGCTAGAAGTCCCAATTCCTACGAGCAGTACTTC
TRBJ2-2	NA	TRBV29-1	TRBD1	CSAQAGGTGELYF	TGCAGCGCCCAAGCAGGGGGAACCGGGGAGCTGTATTTT
TRBJ1-2	few	TRBV6-1	NA	CASSPGTKTQGSHGYTF	TGTGCCAGCAGCCCAGGAACTAAAACACAGGGCTCCCATGGCTACACCTTC
TRBJ2-3	many	TRBV10-2	TRBD2	CASSPLAGGTDTQYF	TGCGCCAGCAGTCCACTAGCGGGGGGCACAGATACGCAGTATTTT
TRBJ1-6	many	TRBV5-1	NA	CASSLAPQDNNSPLHF	TGCGCCAGCAGCTTGGCCCCGCAGGACAATAATTCACCCCTCCACTTT
TRBJ1-1	many	TRBV6-5	TRBD1	CASSYRTGTEAFF	TGTGCCAGCAGTTACAGGACAGGCACTGAAGCTTTCTTT
TRBJ1-1	many	TRBV5-1	NA	CASNTGWGAGTEAFF	TGCGCCAGCAACACGGGGTGGGGGGCCGGGACTGAAGCTTTCTTT
TRBJ2-7	NA	TRBV7-3	TRBD2	CATSIAGGYEQYF	TGTGCCACCTCCATAGCGGGAGGCTACGAGCAGTACTTC
TRBJ1-1	NA	TRBV18	NA	CASSARDTEAFF	TGTGCCAGCTCCGCCAGGGACACTGAAGCTTTCTTT
TRBJ1-5	many	TRBV12-3/TRBV12-4	TRBD1	CASSSGTGGGNQPQHF	TGTGCCAGCAGTTCCGGGACAGGTGGGGGCAATCAGCCCCAGCATTTT
TRBJ1-1	many	TRBV29-1	TRBD1	CSLKTGLVGAFF	TGCAGCCTTAAGACAGGGCTGGTGGGAGCTTTCTTT
TRBJ1-1	few	TRBV18	NA	CASSYDRNTEAFF	TGTGCCAGCTCCTATGACAGGAACACTGAAGCTTTCTTT
TRBJ2-2	many	TRBV7-6	NA	CASSAEDGDGELFF	TGTGCCAGCAGCGCCGAGGATGGGGACGGGGAGCTGTTCTTT
TRBJ1-5	NA	TRBV11-2	NA	CASSLGSNRGNQPQHF	TGTGCCAGCAGCCTCGGGTCAAATCGAGGCAATCAGCCCCAGCATTTT